Reported below is one T cell receptor (beta chain). Its antigen is unidentified. TCRdb re-analysed the 5' RACE reads in MiXCR, keeping a single row per CDR3 protein. The sample consists of roughly 690,000 distinct CDR3 sequences, 5.5% to 6.5% of them appearing once. CDR1 SGHKS and CDR2 YYEKEE come from the germline V gene (reference sequence). The CDR3 has 12 residues. V was trimmed by 3 bases and J by 15 bases, leaving 15 bases between them. The record originates from a study of identical twins. Study-level results: The more abundant beta clonotypes in cord blood had fewer insertions, and memory repertoires did not show this.

This clonotype was sampled from a man aged 18 to 30 in good health. The chain links TRBV5-5 to TRBJ1-4; no reliable D call. The material sequenced was naive T cells sorted from blood. As DNA, the CDR3 is TGTGCCAGCAGCTGGCCCCCGGGCCGAATGTTTTTT. Translation gives CASSWPPGRMFF.